This T cell receptor (beta chain) emerged from a study of T cells after yellow fever vaccination. General study findings and limits: The presence of abundant clonotypes contaminating from the bulk population was possible in FACS-sorted repertoires.

Template switching with 5'RACE generated the TCR cDNA and added a universal primer site and UMIs. TCRdb recomputed calls from the 5' RACE reads with MiXCR, one row per CDR3 protein. The sample has around 160,000 distinct CDR3 sequences; around 7% are singletons. Trimming removed 8 bases from V and 5 bases from J; junction bases left unmatched: 12. The CDR3 length is 14 residues. Germline values: CDR1 KGHSH, CDR2 LQKENI. This clonotype has a count of ten or more. Its matching antigen is unknown. The sequencing used CD4+ T cells sorted from PBMCs, collected 5 days after the first yellow fever vaccination. The chain has TRBV18 and TRBJ2-7; 7 positions agree with TRBD1. The clonotype was recovered from a man younger than 30 who received the YFV17D yellow fever vaccine. The CDR3 DNA reads as TGTGCCAGCGTCCGCGGCCAGGGGGAAAACGAGCAGTACTTC. Translation gives CASVRGQGENEQYF.